This TCR beta chain comes out of a study of cytotoxic CD8 clonotypes in ibrutinib-treated CLL. Overall study: Each sample contained, on average, under 260,000 productive templates and 94,000 or so productive rearrangements. General study points: Baseline-level clonality went beyond age-matched healthy donors and moved in step with circulating CD8+ T-cell counts. Sampling schedules were unmatched across sustained-remission and progressing patients. Increased clonality at ibrutinib response gave way to a return toward baseline at progression.

The CDR3 is 17 amino acids. CDR1 MNHEY and CDR2 SMNVEV come from the germline V gene (reference sequence). V was clipped by 9 bases and J by 7 bases; unmatched bases: 18. This clone was detected only once. Its antigen is not identified. The method was immunoSEQ multiplex PCR; TCRdb's version includes in-frame clones alone and lacks a portion of them. There are 150,000 to 200,000 clones in the sample; about 88% occur only once, and 3% lies in the top ten. The chain carries TRBV27 and TRBJ2-2; the match to TRBD1 covers 9 bases. The specimen was PBMCs, collected at disease progression, from a patient treated with ibrutinib. This TCR came from a human donor with chronic lymphocytic leukemia. CDR3 bases: TGTGCCAGTAAACAAAAGAAACAGGGGGCGCACGTCGGGGAGCTGTTTTTT. It translates to CASKQKKQGAHVGELFF.